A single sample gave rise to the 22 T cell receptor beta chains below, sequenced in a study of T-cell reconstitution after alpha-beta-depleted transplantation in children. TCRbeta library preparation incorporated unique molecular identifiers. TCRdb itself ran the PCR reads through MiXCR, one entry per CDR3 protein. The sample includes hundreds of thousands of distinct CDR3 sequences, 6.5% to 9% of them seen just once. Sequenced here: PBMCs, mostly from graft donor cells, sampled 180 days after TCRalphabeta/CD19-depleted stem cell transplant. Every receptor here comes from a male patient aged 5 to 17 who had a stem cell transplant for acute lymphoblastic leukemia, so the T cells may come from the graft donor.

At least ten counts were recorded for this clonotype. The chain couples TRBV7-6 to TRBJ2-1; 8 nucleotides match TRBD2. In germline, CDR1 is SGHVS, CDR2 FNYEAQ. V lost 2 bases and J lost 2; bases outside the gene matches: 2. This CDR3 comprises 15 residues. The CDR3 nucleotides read TGTGCCAGCAGCTTAAGCGGGGGAACCTACAATGAGCAGTTCTTC. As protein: CASSLSGGTYNEQFF.

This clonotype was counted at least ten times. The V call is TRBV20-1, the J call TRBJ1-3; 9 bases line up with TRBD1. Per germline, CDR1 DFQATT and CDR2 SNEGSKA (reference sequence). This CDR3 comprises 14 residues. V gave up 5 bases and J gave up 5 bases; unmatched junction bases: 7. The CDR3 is CSALQGAKRNTIYF. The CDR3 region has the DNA TGCAGTGCTTTACAGGGGGCGAAGAGAAACACCATATATTTT.

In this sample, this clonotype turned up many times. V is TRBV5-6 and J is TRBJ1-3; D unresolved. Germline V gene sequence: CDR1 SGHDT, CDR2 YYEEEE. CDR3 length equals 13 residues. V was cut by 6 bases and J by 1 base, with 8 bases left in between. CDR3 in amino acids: CASKVLSGNTIYF. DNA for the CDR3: TGTGCCAGCAAGGTTCTTTCTGGAAACACCATATATTTT.

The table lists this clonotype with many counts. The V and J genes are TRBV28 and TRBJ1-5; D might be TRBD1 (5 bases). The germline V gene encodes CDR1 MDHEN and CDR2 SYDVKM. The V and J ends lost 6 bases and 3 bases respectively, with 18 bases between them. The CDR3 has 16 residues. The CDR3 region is CASSLRWVGANQPQHF. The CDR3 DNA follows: TGTGCCAGCAGCTTACGGTGGGTAGGGGCCAATCAGCCCCAGCATTTT.

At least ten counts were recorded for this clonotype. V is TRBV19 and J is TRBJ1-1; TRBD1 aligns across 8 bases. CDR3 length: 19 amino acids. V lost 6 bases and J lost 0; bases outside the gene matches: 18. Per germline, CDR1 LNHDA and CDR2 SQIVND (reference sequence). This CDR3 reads CASSLGGGQVPYMNTEAFF. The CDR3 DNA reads TGTGCCAGTAGCCTAGGCGGGGGACAGGTGCCTTACATGAACACTGAAGCTTTCTTT. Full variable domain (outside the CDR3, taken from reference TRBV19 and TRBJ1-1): DGGITQSPKYLFRKEGQNVTLSCEQNLNHDAMYWYRQDPGQGLRLIYYSQIVNDFQKGDIAEGYSVSREKKESFPLTVTSAQKNPTAFYLCASSLGGGQVPYMNTEAFFGQGTRLTVV.

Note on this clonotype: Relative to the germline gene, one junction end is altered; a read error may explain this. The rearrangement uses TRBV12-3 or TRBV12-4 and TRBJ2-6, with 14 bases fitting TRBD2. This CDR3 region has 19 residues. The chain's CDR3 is CARRGTSGSRLSGANVLTF. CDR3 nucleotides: TGTGCCCGCAGGGGGACTAGCGGGAGTCGACTATCCGGGGCCAACGTCCTGACTTTC.

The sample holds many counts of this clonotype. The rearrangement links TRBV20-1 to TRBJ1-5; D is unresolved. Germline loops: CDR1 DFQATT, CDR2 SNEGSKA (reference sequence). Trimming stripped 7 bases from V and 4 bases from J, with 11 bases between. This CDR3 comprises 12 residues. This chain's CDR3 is CSVVGGNQPQHF. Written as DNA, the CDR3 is TGCAGTGTGGTAGGCGGGAATCAGCCCCAGCATTTT.

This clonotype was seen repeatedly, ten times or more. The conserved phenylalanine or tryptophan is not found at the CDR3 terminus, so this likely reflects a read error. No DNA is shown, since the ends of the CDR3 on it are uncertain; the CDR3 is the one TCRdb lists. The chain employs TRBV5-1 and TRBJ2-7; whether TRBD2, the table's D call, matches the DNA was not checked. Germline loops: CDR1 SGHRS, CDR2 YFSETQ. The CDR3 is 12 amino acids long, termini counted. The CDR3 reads CASSSTSGLTFS.

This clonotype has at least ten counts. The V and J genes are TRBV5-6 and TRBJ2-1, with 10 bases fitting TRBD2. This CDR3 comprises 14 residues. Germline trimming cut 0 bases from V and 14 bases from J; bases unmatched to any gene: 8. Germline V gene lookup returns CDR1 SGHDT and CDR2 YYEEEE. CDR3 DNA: TGTGCCAGCAGCTTGGAGGTAGCGGGAGGACGGGAGTTCTTC. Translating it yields CASSLEVAGGREFF.

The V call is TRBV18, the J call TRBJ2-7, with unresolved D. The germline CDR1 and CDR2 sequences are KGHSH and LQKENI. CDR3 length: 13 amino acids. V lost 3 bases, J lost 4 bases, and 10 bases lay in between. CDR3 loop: CASSPPDSYEQYF. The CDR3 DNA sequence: TGTGCCAGCTCACCGCCAGACTCATACGAGCAGTACTTC.

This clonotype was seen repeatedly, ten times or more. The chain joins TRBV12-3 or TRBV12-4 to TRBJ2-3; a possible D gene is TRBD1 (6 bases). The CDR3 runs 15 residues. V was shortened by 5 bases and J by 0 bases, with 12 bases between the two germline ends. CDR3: CASSPWTASTDTQYF. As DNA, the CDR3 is TGTGCCAGCAGTCCCTGGACAGCTAGCACAGATACGCAGTATTTT.

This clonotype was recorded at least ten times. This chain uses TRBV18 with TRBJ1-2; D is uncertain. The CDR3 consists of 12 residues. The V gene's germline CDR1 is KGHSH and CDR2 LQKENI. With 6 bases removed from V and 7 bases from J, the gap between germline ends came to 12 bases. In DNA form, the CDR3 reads TGTGCCAGCTCCCCTGACAAGGGTGGCTACACCTTC. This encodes CASSPDKGGYTF.

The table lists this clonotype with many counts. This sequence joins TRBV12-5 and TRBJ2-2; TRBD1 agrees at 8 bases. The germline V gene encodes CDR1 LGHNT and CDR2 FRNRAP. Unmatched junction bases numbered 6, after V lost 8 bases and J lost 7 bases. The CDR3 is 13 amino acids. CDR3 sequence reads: CASRQGANGELFF. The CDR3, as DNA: TGTGCTAGTCGGCAGGGGGCGAACGGGGAGCTGTTTTTT. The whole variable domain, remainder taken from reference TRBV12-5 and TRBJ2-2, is DARVTQTPRHKVTEMGQEVTMRCQPILGHNTVFWYRQTMMQGLELLAYFRNRAPLDDSGMPKDRFSAEMPDATLATLKIQPSEPRDSAVYFCASRQGANGELFFGEGSRLTVL.

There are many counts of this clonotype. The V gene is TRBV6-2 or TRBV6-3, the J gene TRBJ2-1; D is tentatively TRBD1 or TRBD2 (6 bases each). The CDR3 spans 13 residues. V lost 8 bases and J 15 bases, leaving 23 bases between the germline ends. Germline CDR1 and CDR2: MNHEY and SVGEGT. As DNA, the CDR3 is TGTGCCAGCTCCCCTACGGAGGGGGAGGAGGGGTTCTTC. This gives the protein CASSPTEGEEGFF.

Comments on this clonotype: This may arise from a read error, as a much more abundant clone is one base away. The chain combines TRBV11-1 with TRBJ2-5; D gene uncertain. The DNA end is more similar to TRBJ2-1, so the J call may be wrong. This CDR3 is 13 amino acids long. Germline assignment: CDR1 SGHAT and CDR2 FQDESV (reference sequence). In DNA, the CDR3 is TGTGCCAGCAGCTTTTCTCCTCAAGAGACCCAGTTCTTC. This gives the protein CASSFSPQETQFF.

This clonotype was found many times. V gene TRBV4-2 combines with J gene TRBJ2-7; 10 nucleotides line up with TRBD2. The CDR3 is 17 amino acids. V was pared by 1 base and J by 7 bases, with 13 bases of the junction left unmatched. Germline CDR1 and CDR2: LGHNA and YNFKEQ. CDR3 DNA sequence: TGTGCCAGCAGCCAAGGTCGACTAGCGGGTCCCGTCGGGGAGCAGTACTTC. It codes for CASSQGRLAGPVGEQYF.

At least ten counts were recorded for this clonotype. The CDR3 loop is CASSRYKFTGELFF. CDR3 coding DNA: TGTGCCAGCAGTCGATACAAGTTCACCGGGGAGCTGTTTTTT. The rearrangement links TRBV27 to TRBJ2-2; D is uncertain. CDR1 and CDR2 from the germline V gene are MNHEY and SMNVEV (reference sequence). The CDR3 sequence is 14 residues long. Trimming pared 5 bases from V and 4 bases from J, leaving 11 bases between.

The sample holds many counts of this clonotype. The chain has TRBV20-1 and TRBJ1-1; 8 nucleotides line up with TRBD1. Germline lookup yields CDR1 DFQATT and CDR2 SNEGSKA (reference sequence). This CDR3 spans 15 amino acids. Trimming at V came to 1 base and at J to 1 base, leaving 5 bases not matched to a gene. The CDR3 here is CSARARDRPNTEAFF. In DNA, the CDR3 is TGCAGTGCTAGAGCCCGGGACAGGCCGAACACTGAAGCTTTCTTT.

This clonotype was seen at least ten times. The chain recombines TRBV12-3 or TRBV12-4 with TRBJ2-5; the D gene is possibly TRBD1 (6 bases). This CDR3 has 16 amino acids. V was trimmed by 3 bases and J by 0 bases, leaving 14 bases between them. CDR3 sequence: CASSLRRRQDQETQYF. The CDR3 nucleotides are TGTGCCAGCAGTTTGAGACGGCGACAGGACCAAGAGACCCAGTACTTC.

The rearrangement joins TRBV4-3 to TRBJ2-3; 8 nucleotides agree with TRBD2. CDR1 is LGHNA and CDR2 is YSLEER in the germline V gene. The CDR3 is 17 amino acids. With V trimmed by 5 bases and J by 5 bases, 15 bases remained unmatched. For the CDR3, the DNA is TGCGCCAGCAGCAGTAGGGGACGGGGGGGCAACTTAGATACGCAGTATTTT. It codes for CASSSRGRGGNLDTQYF.

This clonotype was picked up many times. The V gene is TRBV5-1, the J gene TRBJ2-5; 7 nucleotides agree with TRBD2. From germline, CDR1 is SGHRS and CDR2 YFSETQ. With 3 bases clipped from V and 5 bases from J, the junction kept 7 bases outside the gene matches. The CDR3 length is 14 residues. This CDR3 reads CASSSSGAGETQYF. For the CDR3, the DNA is TGCGCCAGCAGCTCCAGCGGGGCAGGGGAGACCCAGTACTTC.

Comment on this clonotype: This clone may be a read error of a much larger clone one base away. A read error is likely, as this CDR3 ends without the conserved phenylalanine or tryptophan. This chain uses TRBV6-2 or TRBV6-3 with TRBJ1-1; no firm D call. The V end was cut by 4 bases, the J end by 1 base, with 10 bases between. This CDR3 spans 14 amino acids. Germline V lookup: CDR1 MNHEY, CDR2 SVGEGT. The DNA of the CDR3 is TGTGCCAGCAGTTTGACAATAGGGAACACTGAAGCTTTCTAT. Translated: CASSLTIGNTEAFY.